The entry that follows covers one T cell receptor beta chain sequence. Profiled with immunoSEQ multiplex PCR; TCRdb holds only in-frame clones, not every one. The table includes 100,000 to 150,000 clones, nearly 70% detected once. This sample stems from a study of blood T cell repertoires in COVID-19. Overall study context: T cells, B-cell-depleted T cells, or PBMCs supplied cDNA or gDNA.

The V end lost 4 bases, the J end lost 7 bases, and 13 bases lay between the germline ends. This CDR3 is built from 12 residues. Germline assignment: CDR1 GTSNPN and CDR2 SVGIG (reference sequence). The sequencing sample was made of peripheral blood. V is TRBV30 and J is TRBJ2-5, with D possibly matching TRBD2 (6 bases). The source is a woman in her seventies with acute or convalescent COVID-19. CDR3 protein: CAWTRGPRTQYF. The CDR3 DNA reads as TGTGCCTGGACGCGGGGCCCCAGGACCCAGTACTTC.